One TCR beta chain is described in this entry. The antigen it binds to is not known. Per-base quality was not reported, and no clone a single base away is much larger than it. The sequencer was an Illumina NovaSeq 6000. Using 5'RACE with constant-segment primers, TCRalpha and TCRbeta cDNA libraries were constructed, with sample barcodes and unique molecular identifiers added in the process. RNA was extracted from every sample with Trizol reagent. Libraries were amplified in two PCR steps, with a second sample barcode and Illumina TruSeq adapters added in the second step. Libraries were sequenced on an Illumina NovaSeq with 2 x 150 bp paired-end reads. Per the authors' processing: Demultiplexing of reads and collapsing into UMI-guided consensus sequences were performed with migec v1.2.7. With mixcr v2.1.11, UMI consensuses were aligned to TRA and TRB V and J templates and assembled into clonotypes. Expanded or contracted clonotypes were those called significant by both edgeR and NoisET, with noise models trained on biological replicates. For edgeR calls, the thresholds were a false discovery rate-adjusted p below 0.01 and a log2 fold-change of 1. As an exploratory analysis of dynamics, max-normalized trajectories of the 1000 most abundant clonotypes were examined with PCA combined with hierarchical clustering. The CD4 or CD8 phenotype of responding clones was assigned using the separately sequenced CD4+ and CD8+ repertoires. TCRdb ran its own pipeline on the public reads, namely fastp trimming at Q25 and MiXCR clone calling, and kept in-frame beta chains. Rows are combined by CDR3 protein, so each entry shows the most common genes and DNA. The V and J calls were not made by the authors but by TCRdb's processing. This sample is represented by 250,000 to 350,000 distinct CDR3 sequences; more than 15% of them were singletons. The top ten clonotypes cover roughly 22% of the sample.

The germline V gene gives CDR1 as MNHEY and CDR2 as SVGAGI. The CDR3 has 15 amino acids, counting the end cysteine and phenylalanine. Of the read, only the CDR3 DNA is kept; its 45 bases are in frame from base 1. V loses 6 bases at its end and J loses 3 bases; junction bases beyond the gene matches: 5. Ficoll-Paque density gradient centrifugation was used to isolate PBMCs. This sample stems from a study of T-cell memory formation after mild COVID-19 listed by TCRdb under 2021. Some background on the complete study: TCR sequence clusters from the two donors were largely donor specific. In two donors, T-cell clones that expanded and contracted after mild COVID-19 were followed by sequencing TCRalpha and TCRbeta repertoires longitudinally. Two young, previously healthy adult volunteers made up the cohort, one male and one female. General study outcomes and caveats: Balanced CD4/CD8 phenotypes were observed for clones contracting from day 15 to 85, whereas a bias towards CD4+ was observed for a second wave of clones expanding from day 15 to 37. The second-wave clones that peaked on day 37 were not confirmed to be SARS-CoV-2 specific. The study included only a couple of mild cases, and larger cohorts that include severe cases with pre-infection samples were judged to be necessary. Contracting CD4+ clones turned up mainly in the CM and EM memory subsets, whereas EMRA was where CD8+ clones were enriched. The detection of some responding clones in pre-infection memory suggests that pre-existing cross-reactive memory T cells joined the SARS-CoV-2 response.

Recombination joined TRBV6-5 with TRBJ2-7, and 13 junctional nucleotides match TRBD2. The sequencing input was PBMCs or a T cell subset sorted from them (not recorded which). The TCR sequence derives from a man between 18 and 29 years old who had mild COVID-19 (a few samples of this study predate the infection). The sample titles of this study are shuffled in the database, so cell type and time point are left out; the donor was told from shared clones. Read as DNA, the sequence is TGTGCCAGCAGCCAGACTAGCGGGGGGTTCTACGAGCAGTACTTC. This translates into CASSQTSGGFYEQYF.